This T cell receptor (beta chain) originates from a study of a mutant IDH1 vaccine in newly diagnosed glioma. Study information: Patients got their first vaccination 4-6 weeks after radiotherapy alone, or with temozolomide cycles. Patients' prior therapy spanned radiotherapy, temozolomide, or both; most underwent both. Weeks 35 and 47 hosted visits V12 and V13, respectively. Points from the study as a whole: Most patients, approximately 93%, showed vaccine-induced immune responses.

This CDR3 has 13 amino acids. J gave up 3 bases and V 3 bases, and 1 base lay outside the gene matches. Germline CDR1 and CDR2: SQVTM and ANQGSEA. This clone is medium-sized in the sample. Antigen: not known. The time point was: week 47, end of study. The investigators gave 300 ug of mutant IDH1 20-mer peptide in each vaccine dose, together with topical imiquimod. TCRdb's copy holds only in-frame clones and misses some; the assay was immunoSEQ multiplex PCR. Here the sample spans tens of thousands of clones, roughly 89% being singletons. The V and J genes are TRBV29-1 and TRBJ2-2; TRBD2 aligns across 7 bases. This specimen consisted of PBMCs, obtained from a glioma patient whose treatment included an IDH1 peptide vaccine. The clonotype was recovered from a man aged 40-49 years with glioma. CDR3 DNA: TGCAGCGTTGAGAGCGGGGACACCGGGGAGCTGTTTTTT. It encodes CSVESGDTGELFF.